This TCR beta chain was recorded in a study of PD-L1 blockade in urothelial cancer. Study summary: The patients first took atezolizumab in 2014, receiving 1,200 mg intravenously every 3 weeks. Before enrollment, 0 to 3 chemotherapy regimens had been given to patients.

Regarding the study as a whole: Durable-benefit patients expanded tumor-associated blood clones more at 3 weeks.

Method: immunoSEQ multiplex PCR; TCRdb's copy keeps in-frame clones and lacks some. The profile covers about 71,000 clones, with approximately 88% appearing a single time and 3.4% taken by the ten largest. Each patient contributed between 1 and 8 total time points of blood mononuclear cells, pretreatment and during treatment. As to this clone: Antigen unknown.

Trimming took off 4 bases at V and 9 bases at J, with 19 bases between the two ends. The CDR3 length is 15 residues. The germline V gene encodes CDR1 LNHNV and CDR2 YYDKDF (reference sequence). Material: PBMCs, obtained around atezolizumab (anti-PD-L1) treatment. The sequence was obtained from a man between 60 and 75 years old with urothelial cancer. The V and J genes are TRBV15 and TRBJ2-1, with D unclear. The CDR3 reads CATSTRGLSYGEQFF. CDR3 sequence (DNA): TGTGCCACCAGCACCAGAGGCCTATCATACGGTGAGCAGTTCTTC.